One T cell receptor beta chain is described in this entry. Its cognate antigen is unknown. TCRdb re-called the 5' RACE reads and gives one entry per CDR3 protein, without DNA. Here the sample table reports 200,000 to 250,000 distinct CDR3 sequences. Someone took a 2.5 ml blood sample from each of the donors. The data stem from a study of monozygotic twins with inflammatory bowel disease. CDR1 is ENHRY and CDR2 is SYGVKD in the germline V gene. CDR3 length: 18 amino acids. Study-wide points: Clonotype sharing was lower in IBD patients than healthy twins, most markedly with disease activity. Part of the variability in patient repertoires may have come from differing immunosuppressive treatments. For repertoire similarity, concordant twins did not differ from discordant twins, possibly because power was limited.

The TCR sequence derives from a human donor with ulcerative colitis or Crohn's disease, or a healthy co-twin of an affected twin (not recorded which). The chain combines TRBV10-3 with TRBJ2-1; TCRdb's D call, TRBD2, is unchecked because there is no DNA. Specimen: blood. CDR3 region: CAIATQELSGSSYNEQFF.